This T cell receptor beta chain is from a study of blood T cell repertoires in COVID-19. About the research overall: Whether acute or convalescent, the COVID-19 samples came from the United States, Italy and Spain. From T cells, B-cell-depleted T cells, or PBMCs came the material, which was cDNA or gDNA.

V gave up 0 bases and J gave up 4 bases, with 16 bases separating them. The CDR3 totals 16 residues. CDR1 is SGHKS and CDR2 is YYEKEE in the germline V gene (reference sequence). Repertoires were generated with immunoSEQ multiplex PCR, while TCRdb's copy carries only in-frame clones and drops some. Of about 130,000 clones listed, around 86% are singletons. The V and J genes are TRBV5-5 and TRBJ1-2; D not resolved. This TCR derives from a man aged 40-49 years with active or convalescent COVID-19. The sequenced sample consisted of peripheral blood. This CDR3 reads CASSLDSAGSGYGYTF. The CDR3 DNA is TGTGCCAGCAGCTTGGATAGTGCGGGGTCTGGCTATGGCTACACCTTC.